This entry lists 6 T cell receptor beta chains sequenced from one sample in a study of T cell responses to AZD1222 COVID-19 vaccine. The method was immunoSEQ multiplex PCR; TCRdb's version includes in-frame clones alone and lacks a portion of them. The sample carries roughly 96,000 clones, roughly 87% recorded once. Sequencing was performed on peripheral blood, taken on day 0 of AZD1222 vaccination. The receptor set was obtained from an adult in good health.

The gene calls are TRBV9 and TRBJ2-5, with 14 nucleotides matching TRBD2. In germline, CDR1 is SGDLS, CDR2 YYNGEE. CDR3 length equals 16 residues. V trimming: 4 bases; J trimming: 2 bases; junction bases outside the gene matches: 4. CDR3 loop: CASSPRLAGGQETQYF. The CDR3 DNA is TGTGCCAGCAGCCCTCGACTAGCGGGGGGGCAAGAGACCCAGTACTTC.

The J gene is TRBJ1-2, the V gene TRBV9; D ambiguous. V was shortened by 4 bases and J by 1 base, with 17 bases between the two germline ends. This CDR3 has 16 residues. Germline CDR1 SGDLS, CDR2 YYNGEE. The CDR3 nucleotides are TGTGCCAGCAGCCCCGTAGGGTACCCACTTAACTATGGCTACACCTTC. It translates to CASSPVGYPLNYGYTF. The whole variable domain, filled in from reference TRBV9 and TRBJ1-2, reads DSGVTQTPKHLITATGQRVTLRCSPRSGDLSVYWYQQSLDQGLQFLIQYYNGEERAKGNILERFSAQQFPDLHSELNLSSLELGDSALYFCASSPVGYPLNYGYTFGSGTRLTVV.

In this sample, this clone turned up a few times. This rearrangement joins TRBV2 to TRBJ1-5, with 7 bases that match TRBD1. The ends lost 4 bases at V and 7 bases at J; junction bases unmatched: 10. Germline CDR1 SNHLY, CDR2 FYNNEI. This CDR3 has 15 amino acids. CDR3 nucleotide sequence: TGTGCCAGCAGTGCGATACGGACAGGAACGCAGCCCCAGCATTTT. Its protein product is CASSAIRTGTQPQHF.

The chain has TRBV2 and TRBJ1-1; possibly TRBD1 for D (6 bases). The CDR3 length is 15 residues. Deletions cut 6 bases from V and 1 base from J, with 15 bases between. Germline V gene data show CDR1 as SNHLY and CDR2 as FYNNEI. The CDR3 coding sequence is TGTGCCAGCAGGACGTTAGGACAGCCGAACACTGAAGCTTTCTTT. It codes for CASRTLGQPNTEAFF.

The chain recombines TRBV7-3 with TRBJ1-2; D not resolved. Germline lookup yields CDR1 SGHTA and CDR2 FQGTGA. This CDR3 contains 13 residues. Deletions cut 7 bases from V and 4 bases from J, with 13 bases between. This CDR3 is CASTTSSVYGYTF. The CDR3 DNA reads as TGTGCCAGCACCACTAGTAGCGTCTATGGCTACACCTTC.

In its sample, this clone was seen a few times. The chain recombines TRBV5-8 with TRBJ1-5, with D maybe TRBD1 (6 bases). This CDR3 contains 14 residues. Germline lookup yields CDR1 SGHTS and CDR2 YDEGEE. V shed 0 bases and J shed 6 bases, with 10 bases lying between them. The CDR3 sequence: CASSLVPGVQPQHF. CDR3 nucleotides: TGTGCCAGCAGCTTGGTTCCAGGGGTTCAGCCCCAGCATTTT.